These T cell receptor beta chains were read from a single sample in a study of Ad26.COV2.S vaccination and SARS-CoV-2 variants. Sequencing used immunoSEQ multiplex PCR; TCRdb keeps in-frame clones, though not all of them. The top ten clones hold about 7.1% of a sample with 380,000 or so clones, 83% of them seen once. This specimen was peripheral blood, taken in a trial of Ad26.COV2.S vaccine versus placebo. Receptors were obtained from a person between 18 and 60 years old who received the Ad26.COV2.S COVID-19 vaccine or a placebo. The CDR3 runs from the conserved cysteine through the conserved F or W. The order of the fields is V gene, J gene, CDR3 protein.

TRBV29-1	TRBJ1-2	CSVERRGRGYGYTF
TRBV15	TRBJ1-1	CATSSDNGVRGAFF
TRBV11-2	TRBJ2-5	CASSAWTGQETQYF
TRBV19	TRBJ1-2	CASRIGANGYTF
TRBV7-2	TRBJ1-4	CASSWGQPNEKLFF
TRBV11-2	TRBJ1-3	CASSPWYGSGNTIYF
TRBV7-2	TRBJ2-7	CASSLGVQGAPYEQYF
TRBV28	TRBJ1-1	CASSSPGGKNTEAFF
TRBV29-1	TRBJ2-7	CSARTAPAYEQYF
TRBV3-1/TRBV3-2	TRBJ2-5	CASSQGQGEETQYF
TRBV19	TRBJ1-2	CASSIGRRGYTF